Following are 10 T cell receptor beta chains from one sample sequenced in a study of naive and memory T cell subsets. The library had UMIs added by 3' ligation of an oligonucleotide to TCR cDNA. Amplification of ligated cDNA took four PCR rounds with SP2 and nested alpha and beta constant primers. TCRdb fed the 5' RACE reads into MiXCR, producing one record per CDR3 protein. The sample consists of around 56,000 distinct CDR3 sequences, about 7.1% of them appearing once. These TCRs come from a female donor in good health.

J is TRBJ2-7 and V is TRBV19; D gene uncertain. Germline V gene data show CDR1 as LNHDA and CDR2 as SQIVND (reference sequence). The CDR3 has 15 residues. The V and J ends lost 6 bases and 3 bases respectively, with 18 bases between them. The CDR3 protein is CASSPEPYDGYEQYF. The CDR3 DNA reads as TGTGCCAGTAGCCCCGAACCTTACGACGGCTACGAGCAGTACTTC.

V gene TRBV7-2 combines with J gene TRBJ2-7; a weak D match, TRBD1 (5 bases). Between the trimmed V and J ends, which lost 1 base and 1 base, there was a span of 11 bases. There are 15 residues in the CDR3. Germline values: CDR1 SGHTA, CDR2 FQGNSA. CDR3 sequence (DNA): TGTGCCAGCAGCTTAGAGGCCAGGGTATCCTACGAGCAGTACTTC. It translates to CASSLEARVSYEQYF.

This clonotype was seen ten or more times. The CDR3 DNA follows: TGTGCCAGCAGCTTGCAAGGGTTTGGCACTGAAGCTTTCTTT. Translating gives CASSLQGFGTEAFF. This rearrangement joins TRBV12-3 or TRBV12-4 to TRBJ1-1; D gene ambiguous. The V end lost 6 bases, the J end lost 4 bases, and 15 bases lay between the germline ends. The CDR3 spans 14 residues.

This clonotype has only one observation. CDR3 region: CASSEPGQGRLEKLFF. The CDR3 bases are TGTGCCAGCAGTGAACCGGGACAGGGGCGCTTGGAAAAACTGTTTTTT. The chain employs TRBV12-3 or TRBV12-4 and TRBJ1-4; 10 nucleotides align to TRBD1. V was pared by 5 bases and J by 8 bases, with 11 bases of the junction left unmatched. The CDR3 is 16 amino acids.

This clonotype was counted at least ten times. V gene TRBV27 combines with J gene TRBJ1-5; TRBD1 is a possible D gene (5 bases). There are 13 residues in the CDR3. Germline values: CDR1 MNHEY, CDR2 SMNVEV (reference sequence). Trimming took off 3 bases at V and 7 bases at J, with 10 bases between the two ends. The CDR3 bases are TGTGCCAGCAGTTTTTGGGGACCGCAGCCCCAGCATTTT. Its translation is CASSFWGPQPQHF.

This clonotype was observed many times. The rearrangement joins TRBV7-2 to TRBJ2-7; TRBD2 aligns across 8 bases. The CDR3 has 15 residues. Per germline, CDR1 SGHTA and CDR2 FQGNSA. The J segment lost 4 bases and the V segment lost 5 bases, leaving 10 bases of the junction unmatched. CDR3 in DNA: TGTGCCAGCAGCCTCCAAGGCGGGGGGTTGTACGAGCAGTACTTC. Amino acid sequence: CASSLQGGGLYEQYF.

This clonotype was seen many times. The chain joins TRBV15 to TRBJ2-3; D call uncertain. V was cut by 1 base and J by 1 base, with 6 bases left in between. The germline CDR1 and CDR2 sequences are LNHNV and YYDKDF (reference sequence). The CDR3 consists of 14 residues. DNA of the CDR3: TGTGCCACCAGCAGAGGGGCAGGCACAGATACGCAGTATTTT. It translates to CATSRGAGTDTQYF.

This clonotype was seen repeatedly, ten times or more. The chain uses TRBV12-3 or TRBV12-4 and TRBJ2-1; 10 bases align to TRBD2. The CDR3 covers 16 residues. Losses at the gene ends were 5 bases for V and 6 bases for J; bases not matched to a gene: 10. The CDR3: CASSPKGAGGSNEQFF. The CDR3 DNA is TGTGCCAGCAGTCCAAAGGGAGCGGGGGGGTCCAATGAGCAGTTCTTC.

This clonotype was seen many times. The rearrangement joins TRBV6-5 to TRBJ2-2; D is perhaps TRBD2 (6 bases). CDR1 is MNHEY and CDR2 is SVGAGI in the germline V gene. This CDR3 is 15 amino acids long. The germline V and J ends were trimmed by 8 bases and 4 bases, with 17 bases remaining between them. CDR3 in DNA: TGTGCCAGCTACACGGGACTCTGGGCCACCGGGGAGCTGTTTTTT. Residues: CASYTGLWATGELFF.

The V call is TRBV28, the J call TRBJ2-5; D ambiguous. V gave up 4 bases and J gave up 1 base, with 7 bases separating them. Germline CDR1 reads MDHEN; CDR2 reads SYDVKM. This CDR3 has 13 amino acids. The CDR3 coding sequence is TGTGCCAGCAGTTACCCAGCCCAAGAGACCCAGTACTTC. Translating it yields CASSYPAQETQYF.